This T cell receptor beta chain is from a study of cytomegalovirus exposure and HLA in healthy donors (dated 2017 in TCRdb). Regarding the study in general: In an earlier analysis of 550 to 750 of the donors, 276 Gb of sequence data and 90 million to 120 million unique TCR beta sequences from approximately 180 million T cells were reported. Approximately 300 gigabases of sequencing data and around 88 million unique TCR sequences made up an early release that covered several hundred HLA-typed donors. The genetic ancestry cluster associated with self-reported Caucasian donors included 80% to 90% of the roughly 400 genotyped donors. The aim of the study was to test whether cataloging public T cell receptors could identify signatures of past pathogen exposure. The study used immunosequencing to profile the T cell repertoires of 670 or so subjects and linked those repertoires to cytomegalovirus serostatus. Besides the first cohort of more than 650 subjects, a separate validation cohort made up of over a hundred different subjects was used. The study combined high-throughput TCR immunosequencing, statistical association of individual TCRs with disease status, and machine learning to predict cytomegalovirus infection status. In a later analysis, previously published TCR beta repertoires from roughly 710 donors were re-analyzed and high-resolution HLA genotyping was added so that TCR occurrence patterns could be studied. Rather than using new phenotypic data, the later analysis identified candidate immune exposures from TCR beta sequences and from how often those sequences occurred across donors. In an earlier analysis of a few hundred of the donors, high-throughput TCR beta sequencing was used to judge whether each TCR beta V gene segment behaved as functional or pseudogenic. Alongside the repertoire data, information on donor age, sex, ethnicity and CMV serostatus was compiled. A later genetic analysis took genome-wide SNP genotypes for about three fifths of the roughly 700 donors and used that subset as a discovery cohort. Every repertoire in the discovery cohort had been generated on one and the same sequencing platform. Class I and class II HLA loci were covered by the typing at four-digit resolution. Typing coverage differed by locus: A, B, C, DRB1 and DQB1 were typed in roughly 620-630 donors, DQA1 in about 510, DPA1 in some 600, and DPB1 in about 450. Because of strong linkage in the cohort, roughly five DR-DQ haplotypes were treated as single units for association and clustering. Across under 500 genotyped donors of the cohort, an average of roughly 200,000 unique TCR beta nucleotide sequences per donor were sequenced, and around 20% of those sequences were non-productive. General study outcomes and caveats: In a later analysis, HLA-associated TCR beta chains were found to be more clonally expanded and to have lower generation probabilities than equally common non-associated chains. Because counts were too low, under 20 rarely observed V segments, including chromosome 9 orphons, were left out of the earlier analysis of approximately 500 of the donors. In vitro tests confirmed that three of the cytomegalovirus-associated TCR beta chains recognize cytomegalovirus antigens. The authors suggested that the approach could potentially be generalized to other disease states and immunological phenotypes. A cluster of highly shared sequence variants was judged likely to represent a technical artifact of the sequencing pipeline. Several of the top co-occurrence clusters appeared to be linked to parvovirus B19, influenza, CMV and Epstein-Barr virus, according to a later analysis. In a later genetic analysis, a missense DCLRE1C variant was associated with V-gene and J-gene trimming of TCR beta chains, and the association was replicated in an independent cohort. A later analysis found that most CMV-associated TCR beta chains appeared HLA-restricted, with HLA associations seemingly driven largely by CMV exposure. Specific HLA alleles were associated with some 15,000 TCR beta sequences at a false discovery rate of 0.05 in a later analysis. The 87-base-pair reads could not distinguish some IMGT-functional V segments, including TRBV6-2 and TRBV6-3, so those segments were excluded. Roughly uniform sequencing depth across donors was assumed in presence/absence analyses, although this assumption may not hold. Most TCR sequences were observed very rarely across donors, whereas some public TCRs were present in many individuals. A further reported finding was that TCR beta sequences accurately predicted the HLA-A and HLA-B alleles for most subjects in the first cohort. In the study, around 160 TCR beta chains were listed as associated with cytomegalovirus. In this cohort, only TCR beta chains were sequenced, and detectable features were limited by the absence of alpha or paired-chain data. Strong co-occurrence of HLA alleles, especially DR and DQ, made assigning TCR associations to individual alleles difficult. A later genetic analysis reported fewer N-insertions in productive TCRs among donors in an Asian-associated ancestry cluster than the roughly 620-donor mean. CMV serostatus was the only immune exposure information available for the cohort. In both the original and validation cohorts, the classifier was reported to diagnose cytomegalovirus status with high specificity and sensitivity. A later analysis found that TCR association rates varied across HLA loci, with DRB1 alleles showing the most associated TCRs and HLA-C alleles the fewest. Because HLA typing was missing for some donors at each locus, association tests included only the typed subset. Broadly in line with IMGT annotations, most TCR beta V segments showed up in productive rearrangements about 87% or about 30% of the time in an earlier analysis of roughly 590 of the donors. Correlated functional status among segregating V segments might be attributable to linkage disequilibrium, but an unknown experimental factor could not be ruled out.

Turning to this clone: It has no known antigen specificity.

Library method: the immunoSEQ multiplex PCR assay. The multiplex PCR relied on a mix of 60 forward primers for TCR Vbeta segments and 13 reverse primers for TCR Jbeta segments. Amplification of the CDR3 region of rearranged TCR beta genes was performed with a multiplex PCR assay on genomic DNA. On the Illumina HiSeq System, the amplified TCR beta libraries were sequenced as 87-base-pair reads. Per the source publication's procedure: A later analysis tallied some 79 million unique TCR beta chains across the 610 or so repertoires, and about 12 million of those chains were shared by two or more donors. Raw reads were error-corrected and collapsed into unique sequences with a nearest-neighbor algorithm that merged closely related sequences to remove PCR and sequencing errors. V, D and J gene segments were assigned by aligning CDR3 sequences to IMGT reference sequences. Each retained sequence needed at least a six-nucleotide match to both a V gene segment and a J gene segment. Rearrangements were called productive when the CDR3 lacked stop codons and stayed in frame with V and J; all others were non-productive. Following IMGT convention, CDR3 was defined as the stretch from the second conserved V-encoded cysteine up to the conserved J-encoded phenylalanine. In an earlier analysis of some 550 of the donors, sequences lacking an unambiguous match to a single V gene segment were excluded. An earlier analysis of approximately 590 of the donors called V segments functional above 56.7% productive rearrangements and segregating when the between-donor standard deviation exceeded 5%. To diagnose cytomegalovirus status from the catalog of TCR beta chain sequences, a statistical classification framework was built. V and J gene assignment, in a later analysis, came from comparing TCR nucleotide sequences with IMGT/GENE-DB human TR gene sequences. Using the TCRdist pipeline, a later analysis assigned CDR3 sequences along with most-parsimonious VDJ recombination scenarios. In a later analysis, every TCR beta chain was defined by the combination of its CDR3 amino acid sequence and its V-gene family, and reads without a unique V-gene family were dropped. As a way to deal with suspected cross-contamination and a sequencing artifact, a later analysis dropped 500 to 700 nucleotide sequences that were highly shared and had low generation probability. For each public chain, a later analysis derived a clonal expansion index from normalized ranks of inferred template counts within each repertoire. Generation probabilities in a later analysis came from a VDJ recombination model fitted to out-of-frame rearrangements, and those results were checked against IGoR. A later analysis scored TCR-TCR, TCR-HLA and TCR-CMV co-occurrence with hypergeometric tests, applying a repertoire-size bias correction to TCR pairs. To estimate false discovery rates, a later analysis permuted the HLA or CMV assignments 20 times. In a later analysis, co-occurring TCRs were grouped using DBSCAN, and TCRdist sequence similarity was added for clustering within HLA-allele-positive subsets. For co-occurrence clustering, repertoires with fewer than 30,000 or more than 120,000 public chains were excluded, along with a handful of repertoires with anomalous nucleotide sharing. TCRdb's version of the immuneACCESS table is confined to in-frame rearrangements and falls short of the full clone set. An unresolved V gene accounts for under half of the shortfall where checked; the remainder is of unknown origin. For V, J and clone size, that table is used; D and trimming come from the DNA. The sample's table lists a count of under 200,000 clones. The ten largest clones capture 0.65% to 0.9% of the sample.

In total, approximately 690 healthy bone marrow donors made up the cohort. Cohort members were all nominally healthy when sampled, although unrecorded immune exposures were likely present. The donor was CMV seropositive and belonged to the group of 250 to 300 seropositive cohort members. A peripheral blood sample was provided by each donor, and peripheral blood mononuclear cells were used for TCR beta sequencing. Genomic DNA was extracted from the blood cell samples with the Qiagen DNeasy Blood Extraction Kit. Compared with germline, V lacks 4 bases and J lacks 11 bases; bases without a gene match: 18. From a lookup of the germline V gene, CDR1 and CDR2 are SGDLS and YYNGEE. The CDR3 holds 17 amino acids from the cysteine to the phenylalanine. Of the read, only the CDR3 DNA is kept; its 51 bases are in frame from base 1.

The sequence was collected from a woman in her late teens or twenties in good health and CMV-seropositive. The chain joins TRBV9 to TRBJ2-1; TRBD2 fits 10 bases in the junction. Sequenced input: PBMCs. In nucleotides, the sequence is TGTGCCAGCAGCCCTCCCCTAGGGGAGCGGGGGGGCGCGCAGCAGTTCTTC. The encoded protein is CASSPPLGERGGAQQFF.